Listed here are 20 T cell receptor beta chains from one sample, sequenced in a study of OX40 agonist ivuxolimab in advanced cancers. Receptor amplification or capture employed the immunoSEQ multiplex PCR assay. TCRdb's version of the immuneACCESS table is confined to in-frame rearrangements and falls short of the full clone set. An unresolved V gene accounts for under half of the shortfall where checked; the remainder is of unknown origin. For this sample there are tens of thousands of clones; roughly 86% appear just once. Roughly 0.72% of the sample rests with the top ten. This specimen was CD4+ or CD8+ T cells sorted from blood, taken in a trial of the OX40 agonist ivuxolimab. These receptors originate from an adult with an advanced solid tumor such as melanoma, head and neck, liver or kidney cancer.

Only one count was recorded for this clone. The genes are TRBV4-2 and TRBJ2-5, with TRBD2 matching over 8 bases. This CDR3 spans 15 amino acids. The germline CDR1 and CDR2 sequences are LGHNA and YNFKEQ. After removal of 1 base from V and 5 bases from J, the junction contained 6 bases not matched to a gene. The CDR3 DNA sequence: TGTGCCAGCAGCCAAGTTACCGGGGGGGCTGAGACCCAGTACTTC. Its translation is CASSQVTGGAETQYF.

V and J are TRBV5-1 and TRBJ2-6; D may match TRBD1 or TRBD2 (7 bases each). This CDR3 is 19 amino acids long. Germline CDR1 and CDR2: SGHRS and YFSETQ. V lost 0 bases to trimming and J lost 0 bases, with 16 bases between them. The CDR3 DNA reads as TGCGCCAGCAGCTTGGAGCGGGACAGCTTAATCTCTGGGGCCAACGTCCTGACTTTC. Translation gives CASSLERDSLISGANVLTF.

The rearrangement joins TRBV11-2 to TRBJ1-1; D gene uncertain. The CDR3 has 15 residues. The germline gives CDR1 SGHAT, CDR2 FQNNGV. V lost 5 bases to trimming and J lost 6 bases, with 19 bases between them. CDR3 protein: CASSIRTETSAEAFF. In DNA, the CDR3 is TGTGCCAGCAGCATAAGGACGGAAACGAGCGCTGAAGCTTTCTTT.

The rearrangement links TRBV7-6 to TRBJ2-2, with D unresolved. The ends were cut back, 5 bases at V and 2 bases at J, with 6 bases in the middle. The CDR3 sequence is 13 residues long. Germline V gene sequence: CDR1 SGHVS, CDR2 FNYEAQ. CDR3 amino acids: CASSHRNTGELFF. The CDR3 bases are TGTGCCAGCAGCCACAGAAACACCGGGGAGCTGTTTTTT.

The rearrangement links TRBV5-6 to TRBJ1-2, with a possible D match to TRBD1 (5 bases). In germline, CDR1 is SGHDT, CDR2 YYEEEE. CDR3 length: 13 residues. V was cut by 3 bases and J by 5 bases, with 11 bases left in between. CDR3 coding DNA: TGTGCCAGCAGCTGGGACGGACCTTATGGCTACACCTTC. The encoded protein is CASSWDGPYGYTF.

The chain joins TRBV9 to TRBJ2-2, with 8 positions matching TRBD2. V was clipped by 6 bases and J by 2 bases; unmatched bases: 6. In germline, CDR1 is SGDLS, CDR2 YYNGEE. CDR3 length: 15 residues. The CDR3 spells CASTGGLGNTGELFF. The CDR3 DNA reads TGTGCCAGCACGGGGGGGCTTGGCAACACCGGGGAGCTGTTTTTT.

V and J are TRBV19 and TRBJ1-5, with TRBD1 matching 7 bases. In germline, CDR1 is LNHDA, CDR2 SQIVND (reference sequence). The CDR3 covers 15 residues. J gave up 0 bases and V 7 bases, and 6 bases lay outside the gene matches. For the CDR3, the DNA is TGTGCCAGTATCCGGGACAGCTATAGCAATCAGCCCCAGCATTTT. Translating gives CASIRDSYSNQPQHF.

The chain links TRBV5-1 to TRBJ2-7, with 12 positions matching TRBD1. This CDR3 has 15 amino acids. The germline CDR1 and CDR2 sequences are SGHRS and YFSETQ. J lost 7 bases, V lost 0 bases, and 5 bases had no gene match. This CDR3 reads CASSLAGQGALEQYF. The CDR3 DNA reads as TGCGCCAGCAGCTTGGCGGGACAGGGGGCTTTAGAGCAGTACTTC.

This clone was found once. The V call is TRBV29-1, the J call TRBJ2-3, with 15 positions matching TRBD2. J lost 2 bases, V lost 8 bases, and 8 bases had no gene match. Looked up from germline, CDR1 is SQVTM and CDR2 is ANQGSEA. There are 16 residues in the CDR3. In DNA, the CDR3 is TGCAGCCTTGCTGGGACTAGCGGGGGGATCACAGATACGCAGTATTTT. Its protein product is CSLAGTSGGITDTQYF.

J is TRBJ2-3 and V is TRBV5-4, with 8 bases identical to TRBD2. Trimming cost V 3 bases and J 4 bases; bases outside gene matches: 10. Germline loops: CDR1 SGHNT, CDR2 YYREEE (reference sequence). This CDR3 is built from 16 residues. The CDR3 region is CASSSVSGMRADTQYF. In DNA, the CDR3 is TGTGCCAGCAGCTCCGTTAGCGGGATGAGGGCAGATACGCAGTATTTT.

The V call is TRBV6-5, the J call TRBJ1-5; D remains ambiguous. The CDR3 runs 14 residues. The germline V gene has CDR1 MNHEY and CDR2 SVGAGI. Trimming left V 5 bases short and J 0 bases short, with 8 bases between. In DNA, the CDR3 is TGTGCCAGCAGTAATACGGATAGCAATCAGCCCCAGCATTTT. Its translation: CASSNTDSNQPQHF.

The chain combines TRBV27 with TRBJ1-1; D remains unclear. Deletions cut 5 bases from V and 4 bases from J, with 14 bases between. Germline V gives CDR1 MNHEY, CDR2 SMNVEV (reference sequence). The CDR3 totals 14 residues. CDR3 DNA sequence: TGTGCCAGCAGTCTCCGCAGACTGGGCACTGAAGCTTTCTTT. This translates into CASSLRRLGTEAFF.

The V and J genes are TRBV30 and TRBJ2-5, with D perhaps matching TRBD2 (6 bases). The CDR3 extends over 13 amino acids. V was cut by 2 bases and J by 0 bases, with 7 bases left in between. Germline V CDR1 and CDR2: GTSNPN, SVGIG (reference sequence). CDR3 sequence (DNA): TGTGCCTGGAGTTGGGGGGACCAAGAGACCCAGTACTTC. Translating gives CAWSWGDQETQYF.

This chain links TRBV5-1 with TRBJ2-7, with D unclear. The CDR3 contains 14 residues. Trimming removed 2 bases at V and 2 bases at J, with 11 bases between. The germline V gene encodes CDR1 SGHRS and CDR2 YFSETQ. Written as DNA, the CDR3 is TGCGCCAGCAGCTTATTACCGGAGACCTACGAGCAGTACTTC. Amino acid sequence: CASSLLPETYEQYF.

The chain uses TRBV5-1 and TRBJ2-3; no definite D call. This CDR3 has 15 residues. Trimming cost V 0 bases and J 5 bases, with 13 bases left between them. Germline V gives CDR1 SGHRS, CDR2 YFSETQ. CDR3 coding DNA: TGCGCCAGCAGCTTGGCCGCGTCGGCGAGAGATACGCAGTATTTT. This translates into CASSLAASARDTQYF.

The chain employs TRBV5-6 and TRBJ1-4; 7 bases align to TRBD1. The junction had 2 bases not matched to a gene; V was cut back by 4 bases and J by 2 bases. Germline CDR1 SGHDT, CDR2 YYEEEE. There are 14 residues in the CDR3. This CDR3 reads CASSGTATNEKLFF. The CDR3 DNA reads TGTGCCAGCAGCGGGACAGCTACTAATGAAAAACTGTTTTTT.

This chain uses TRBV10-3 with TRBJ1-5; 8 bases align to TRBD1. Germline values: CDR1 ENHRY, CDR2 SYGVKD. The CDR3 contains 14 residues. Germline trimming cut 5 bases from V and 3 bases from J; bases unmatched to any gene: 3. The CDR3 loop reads CAISKDRVNQPQHF. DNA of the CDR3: TGTGCCATCAGTAAGGACAGGGTCAATCAGCCCCAGCATTTT.

Here the CDR3 reads CASRRLGFYGYTF. CDR3 coding DNA: TGTGCCAGCAGACGGTTGGGGTTCTATGGCTACACCTTC. The chain links TRBV28 to TRBJ1-2; D ambiguous. This CDR3 contains 13 residues. Looked up from germline, CDR1 is MDHEN and CDR2 is SYDVKM. V was trimmed by 6 bases and J by 4 bases, leaving 12 bases between them.

CDR3 region: CASSDRSGRVSTDTQYF. CDR3 in DNA: TGTGCCAGCAGCGATCGCAGCGGGAGGGTAAGCACAGATACGCAGTATTTT. The rearrangement joins TRBV5-4 to TRBJ2-3; the match to TRBD2 covers 10 bases. Trimming removed 4 bases from V and 0 bases from J; junction bases left unmatched: 8. From germline, CDR1 is SGHNT and CDR2 YYREEE (reference sequence). The CDR3 runs 17 residues.

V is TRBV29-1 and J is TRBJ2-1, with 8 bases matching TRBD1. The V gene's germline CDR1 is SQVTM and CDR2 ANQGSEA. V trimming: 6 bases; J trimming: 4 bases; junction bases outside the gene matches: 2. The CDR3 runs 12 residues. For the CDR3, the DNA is TGCAGCGTCAGGACAGGGTACAATGAGCAGTTCTTC. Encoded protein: CSVRTGYNEQFF.